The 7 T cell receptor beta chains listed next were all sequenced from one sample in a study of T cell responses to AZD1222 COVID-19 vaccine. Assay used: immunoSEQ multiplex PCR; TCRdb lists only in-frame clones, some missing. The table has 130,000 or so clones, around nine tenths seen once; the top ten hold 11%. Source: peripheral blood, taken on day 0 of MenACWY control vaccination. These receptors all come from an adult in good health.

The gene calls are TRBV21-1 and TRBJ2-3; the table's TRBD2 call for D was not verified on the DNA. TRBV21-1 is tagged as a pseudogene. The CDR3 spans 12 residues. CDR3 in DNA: TGTGCCAGCAGCAAAGACGGGACTCCTCAATATTTT. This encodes CASSKDGTPQYF.

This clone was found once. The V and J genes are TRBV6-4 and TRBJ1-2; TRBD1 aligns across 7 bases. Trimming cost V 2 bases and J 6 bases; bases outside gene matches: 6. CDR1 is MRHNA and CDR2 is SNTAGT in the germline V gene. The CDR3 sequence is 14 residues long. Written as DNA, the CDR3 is TGTGCCAGCAGTGACGGTGTAGGGGGCAATGGCTACACCTTC. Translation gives CASSDGVGGNGYTF.

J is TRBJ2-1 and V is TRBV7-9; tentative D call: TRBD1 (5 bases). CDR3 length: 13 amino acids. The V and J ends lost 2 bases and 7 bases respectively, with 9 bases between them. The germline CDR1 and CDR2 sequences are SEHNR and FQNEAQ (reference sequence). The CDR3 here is CASSLRGRNEQFF. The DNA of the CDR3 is TGTGCCAGCAGCTTAAGGGGTCGGAATGAGCAGTTCTTC.

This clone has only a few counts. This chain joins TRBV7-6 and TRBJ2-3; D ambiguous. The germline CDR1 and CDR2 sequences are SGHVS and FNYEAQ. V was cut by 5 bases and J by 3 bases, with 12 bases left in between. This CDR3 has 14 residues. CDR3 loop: CASSPTKLTDTQYF. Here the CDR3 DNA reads TGTGCCAGCAGCCCTACCAAACTAACAGATACGCAGTATTTT. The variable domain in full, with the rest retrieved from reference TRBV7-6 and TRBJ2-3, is GAGVSQSPRYKVTKRGQDVALRCDPISGHVSLYWYRQALGQGPEFLTYFNYEAQQDKSGLPNDRFSAERPEGSISTLTIQRTEQRDSAMYRCASSPTKLTDTQYFGPGTRLTVL.

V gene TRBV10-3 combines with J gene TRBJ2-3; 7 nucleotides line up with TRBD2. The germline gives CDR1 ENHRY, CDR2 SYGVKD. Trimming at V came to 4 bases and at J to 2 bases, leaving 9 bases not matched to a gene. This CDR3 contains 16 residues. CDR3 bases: TGTGCCATCAGTGTGGAGCTAGCGGTACACACAGATACGCAGTATTTT. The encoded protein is CAISVELAVHTDTQYF.

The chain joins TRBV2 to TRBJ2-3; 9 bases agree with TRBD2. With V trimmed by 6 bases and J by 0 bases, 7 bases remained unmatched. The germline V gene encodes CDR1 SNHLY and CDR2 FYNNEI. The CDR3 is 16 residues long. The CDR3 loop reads CASREIAGVSTDTQYF. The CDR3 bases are TGTGCCAGCAGAGAGATAGCGGGAGTGAGCACAGATACGCAGTATTTT.

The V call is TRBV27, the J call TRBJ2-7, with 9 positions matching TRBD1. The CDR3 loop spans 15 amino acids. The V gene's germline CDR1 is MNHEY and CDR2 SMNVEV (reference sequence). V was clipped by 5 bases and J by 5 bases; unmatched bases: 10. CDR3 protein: CASSDPGQGRNEQYF. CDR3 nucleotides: TGTGCCAGCAGTGACCCGGGACAGGGCCGTAACGAGCAGTACTTC.